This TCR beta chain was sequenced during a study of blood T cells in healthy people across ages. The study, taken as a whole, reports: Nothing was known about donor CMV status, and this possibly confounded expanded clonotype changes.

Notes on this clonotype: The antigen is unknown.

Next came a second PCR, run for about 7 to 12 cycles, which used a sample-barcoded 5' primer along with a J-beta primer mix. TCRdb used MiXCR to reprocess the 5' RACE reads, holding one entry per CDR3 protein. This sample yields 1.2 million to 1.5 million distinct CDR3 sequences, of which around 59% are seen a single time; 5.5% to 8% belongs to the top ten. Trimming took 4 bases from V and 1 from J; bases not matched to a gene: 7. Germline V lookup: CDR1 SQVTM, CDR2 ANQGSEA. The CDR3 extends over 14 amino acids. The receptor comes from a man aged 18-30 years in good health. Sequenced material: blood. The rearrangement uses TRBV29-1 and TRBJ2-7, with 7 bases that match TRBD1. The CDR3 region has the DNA TGCAGCGTTGCCGGGACAGAGAGATCCTACGAGCAGTACTTC. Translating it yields CSVAGTERSYEQYF.